Listed below are T cell receptor beta chains from one sample, sequenced in a study of Graves' ophthalmopathy and Graves' hyperthyroidism. Each CDR3 protein gets one entry after TCRdb re-called the multiplex PCR reads with MiXCR. Among fewer than 600,000 distinct CDR3 sequences listed, approximately 15% were seen once. The sequenced sample was blood. The receptors stem from a woman in her 30s with Graves' ophthalmopathy. Each CDR3 is given with its conserved first and last residue. The D gene is left open where the match is weak. The size of a clone is reported for some rows only, either as once, few or many, or as a class for expanded clones.

clone_size j_call d_call v_call cdr3_aa cdr3_nt
many TRBJ2-5 TRBD2 TRBV7-8 CASSLNPGGSGRRQETQYF TGTGCCAGCAGCTTGAACCCGGGGGGTAGCGGGAGAAGGCAAGAGACCCAGTACTTC
many TRBJ2-2 TRBD2 TRBV19 CASSPTSGKAGELFF TGTGCCAGTAGTCCAACTAGCGGGAAAGCCGGGGAGCTGTTTTTT
many TRBJ1-2 - TRBV20-1 CSARPTRVYGYTF TGCAGTGCTAGACCAACAAGAGTCTATGGCTACACCTTC
many TRBJ2-2 TRBD2 TRBV28 CASAGTRGTGELFF TGTGCCAGCGCCGGGACTAGGGGGACCGGGGAGCTGTTTTTT
- TRBJ1-2 TRBD1 TRBV27 CASNPPGTGGTYGYTF TGTGCCAGCAACCCGCCGGGGACAGGGGGAACCTATGGCTACACCTTC
- TRBJ2-5 TRBD2 TRBV5-1 CASSDLLGLAVQDTQYF TGCGCCAGCAGCGATCTACTGGGACTAGCGGTCCAAGATACCCAGTACTTC
many TRBJ2-6 - TRBV6-1 CASSEIHSGANVLTF TGTGCCAGCAGTGAGATACACTCTGGGGCCAACGTCCTGACTTTC
many TRBJ1-3 - TRBV28 CASSLSRHLNTIYF TGTGCCAGCAGTTTATCGCGACACCTAAACACCATATATTTT
many TRBJ1-2 - TRBV5-1 CASTQGGGYAGYTF TGCGCCAGCACCCAAGGAGGGGGGTACGCGGGCTACACCTTC
many TRBJ1-2 - TRBV29-1 CSVENRIYYGYTF TGCAGCGTTGAAAACCGTATCTACTATGGCTACACCTTC
few TRBJ2-7 - TRBV5-1 CASSLSSGPYEQYF TGCGCCAGCAGCTTATCCAGCGGTCCCTACGAGCAGTACTTC
many TRBJ2-7 - TRBV28 CASTNRELSYEQYF TGTGCCAGTACAAACAGGGAACTTAGCTACGAGCAGTACTTC
- TRBJ2-7 TRBD2 TRBV6-5 CASSYQRDSYYEQYF TGTGCCAGCAGTTACCAGCGGGACTCCTACTACGAGCAGTACTTC
- TRBJ1-3 - TRBV5-5 CASSPYVSSGNTIYF TGTGCCAGCAGCCCCTACGTGTCCTCTGGAAACACCATATATTTT
- TRBJ2-2 - TRBV19 CASRGSWELFF TGTGCCAGTAGGGGCTCATGGGAGCTGTTTTTT
many TRBJ2-2 - TRBV19 CASSILLGQPLRTGELFF TGTGCCAGTAGTATTCTCCTCGGACAGCCTTTACGCACCGGGGAGCTGTTTTTT